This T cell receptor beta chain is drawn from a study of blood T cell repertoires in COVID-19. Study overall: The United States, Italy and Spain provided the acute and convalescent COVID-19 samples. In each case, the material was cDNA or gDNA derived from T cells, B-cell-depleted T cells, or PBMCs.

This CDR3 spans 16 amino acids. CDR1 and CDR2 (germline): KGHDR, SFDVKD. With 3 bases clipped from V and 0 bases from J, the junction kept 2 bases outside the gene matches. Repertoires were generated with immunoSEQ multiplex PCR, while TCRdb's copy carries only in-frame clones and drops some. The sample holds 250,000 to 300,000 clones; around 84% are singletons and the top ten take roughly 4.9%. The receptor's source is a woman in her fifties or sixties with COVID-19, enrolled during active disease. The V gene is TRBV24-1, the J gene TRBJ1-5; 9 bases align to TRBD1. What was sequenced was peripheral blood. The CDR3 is CATSDRTGASNQPQHF. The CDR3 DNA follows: TGTGCCACCAGTGATCGGACAGGGGCTAGCAATCAGCCCCAGCATTTT.